Following are 18 T cell receptor beta chains from one sample sequenced in a study of beta chain features in type 1 diabetes. Antigen specificity for these receptors is unknown. Study outcomes and limitations: Moderately but significantly shorter TCRB CDR3s were found in Type 1 diabetes patients in all four CD4+ subsets.

Reverse transcribing all isolated RNA meant expressed TCRB transcripts were sequenced. Generated by immunoSEQ multiplex PCR, the TCRdb table keeps only in-frame clones and is missing some. Of about 160,000 clones listed, about 7.9% are singletons. Sequencing was carried out using central memory CD4+ T cells from blood. These receptors were collected from a man in his late teens or twenties with type 1 diabetes.

The CDR3 region is CASGGASETQYF. CDR3 in DNA: TGTGCCTCGGGGGGGGCGTCGGAAACCCAGTACTTC. V is TRBV10-3 and J is TRBJ2-5, with 8 nucleotides matching TRBD2. This CDR3 contains 12 residues. Unmatched junction bases numbered 10, after V lost 11 bases and J lost 8 bases. Per the germline V gene, CDR1 is ENHRY and CDR2 is SYGVKD.

This chain connects TRBV10-3 to TRBJ1-5; tentatively, D is TRBD1 (6 bases). The CDR3 contains 13 residues. V was trimmed by 5 bases and J by 4 bases, leaving 9 bases between them. The germline CDR1 and CDR2 sequences are ENHRY and SYGVKD. CDR3 region: CAISRQENQPQHF. As DNA, the CDR3 is TGTGCCATCAGTAGACAGGAGAATCAGCCCCAGCATTTT.

This clone was counted only a few times. The CDR3 region is CASSQDFRSQGLVAEAFF. The CDR3 nucleotides are TGCGCCAGCAGCCAAGATTTTAGGTCACAGGGGCTTGTGGCTGAAGCTTTCTTT. The V gene is TRBV4-3, the J gene TRBJ1-1; 7 nucleotides align to TRBD1. CDR1 and CDR2 (germline): LGHNA, YSLEER. Trimming removed 0 bases from V and 6 bases from J; junction bases left unmatched: 16. This CDR3 is built from 18 residues.

This chain connects TRBV29-1 to TRBJ2-3; the D gene is possibly TRBD1 (6 bases). The germline V gene encodes CDR1 SQVTM and CDR2 ANQGSEA. This CDR3 has 16 residues. V was clipped by 6 bases and J by 0 bases, with 19 bases between them. The CDR3 protein is CSVPNPRGQSTDTQYF. For the CDR3, the DNA is TGCAGCGTCCCCAACCCCCGAGGACAGAGCACAGATACGCAGTATTTT.

This clone was observed a handful of times. The gene calls are TRBV7-2 and TRBJ2-1; D not resolved. V was trimmed by 7 bases and J by 4 bases, leaving 5 bases between them. The CDR3 runs to 11 residues. The germline CDR1 and CDR2 sequences are SGHTA and FQGNSA. The CDR3 loop reads CASNLYNEQFF. CDR3 nucleotide sequence: TGTGCCAGCAACCTATACAATGAGCAGTTCTTC.

The table lists this clone with a few counts. This sequence joins TRBV30 and TRBJ2-7, with 8 bases lining up with TRBD2. The CDR3 length is 13 residues. Germline CDR1 is GTSNPN and CDR2 is SVGIG (reference sequence). V shed 2 bases and J 4 bases; nucleotides not matched to a gene: 4. This CDR3 is CAWSSGRSYEQYF. In DNA, the CDR3 is TGTGCCTGGAGTAGCGGGAGATCTTACGAGCAGTACTTC. Using reference TRBV30 and TRBJ2-7 for the parts outside the CDR3, the full variable domain is SQTIHQWPATLVQPVGSPLSLECTVEGTSNPNLYWYRQAAGRGLQLLFYSVGIGQISSEVPQNLSASRPQDRQFILSSKKLLLSDSGFYLCAWSSGRSYEQYFGPGTRLTVT.

The J gene is TRBJ2-7, the V gene TRBV2, with D perhaps matching TRBD1 (6 bases). The CDR3 totals 12 residues. Trimming took off 10 bases at V and 5 bases at J, with 15 bases between the two ends. The germline gives CDR1 SNHLY, CDR2 FYNNEI. CDR3: CATEQGGNEQYF. CDR3 in DNA: TGTGCCACGGAACAGGGCGGAAACGAGCAGTACTTC.

There are a few counts of this clone. This rearrangement joins TRBV21-1 to TRBJ2-3; TRBD2 is taken as the D call from the table, unchecked against the DNA. TRBV21-1 is recorded as a pseudogene. This CDR3 region has 15 residues. CDR3 loop: CASTKGSGITDTQYF. The CDR3 DNA sequence: TGTGCCAGCACCAAGGGAAGCGGGATCACAGATACGCAGTATTTT.

V is TRBV7-2 and J is TRBJ2-7, with 9 bases lining up with TRBD2. J was trimmed by 2 bases and V by 7 bases; bases with no gene match: 6. The CDR3 contains 14 residues. Germline CDR1 SGHTA, CDR2 FQGNSA. The CDR3 loop reads CASTRAGGTYEQYF. DNA for the CDR3: TGTGCCAGCACCAGAGCGGGAGGAACCTACGAGCAGTACTTC.

This clone was counted a few times. The V and J genes are TRBV5-1 and TRBJ1-5, with D unclear. CDR1 is SGHRS and CDR2 is YFSETQ in the germline V gene. V gave up 0 bases and J gave up 4 bases, with 11 bases separating them. CDR3 length equals 15 residues. CDR3 nucleotide sequence: TGCGCCAGCAGCTTGGACGGGATTATTAATCAGCCCCAGCATTTT. It yields the protein CASSLDGIINQPQHF.

A word on this clone: Other DNA sequences from this sample encode an identical CDR3 as well. The V call is TRBV2, the J call TRBJ2-3; no clear D gene. Germline V gene sequence: CDR1 SNHLY, CDR2 FYNNEI. The CDR3 totals 11 residues. Trimming took off 8 bases at V and 4 bases at J, with 7 bases between the two ends. The chain's CDR3 is CASSYSDTQYF. DNA for the CDR3: TGTGCCAGCTCGTATTCAGATACGCAGTATTTT.

J is TRBJ2-7 and V is TRBV7-7; D is undetermined. The CDR3 contains 17 residues. Between the trimmed V and J ends, which lost 4 bases and 2 bases, there was a span of 21 bases. Germline CDR1 is SSHAT and CDR2 is FNYEAQ (reference sequence). CDR3 loop: CASSSVPEDWYPYEQYF. DNA of the CDR3: TGTGCCAGCAGCTCAGTCCCAGAAGATTGGTACCCCTACGAGCAGTACTTC.

This clone appeared many times. This sequence joins TRBV5-1 and TRBJ2-3, with 14 bases lining up with TRBD2. V trimming: 4 bases; J trimming: 7 bases; junction bases outside the gene matches: 8. The germline V gene encodes CDR1 SGHRS and CDR2 YFSETQ. The CDR3 runs 16 residues. The CDR3 coding sequence is TGCGCCAGCAGCCAAGACGGGACTAGCGGGAGCAATACGCAGTATTTT. Translated, it gives CASSQDGTSGSNTQYF.

This clone was seen only a few times. The chain employs TRBV30 and TRBJ2-1; 7 bases agree with TRBD2. The ends lost 3 bases at V and 9 bases at J; junction bases unmatched: 20. CDR1 and CDR2 (germline): GTSNPN, SVGIG (reference sequence). The CDR3 has 17 residues. CDR3 region: CAWSRLGAGRAGGEQFF. DNA for the CDR3: TGTGCCTGGAGCCGCCTCGGAGCGGGGCGGGCCGGGGGTGAGCAGTTCTTC.

The V and J genes are TRBV19 and TRBJ1-1, with unresolved D. CDR1 and CDR2 from the germline V gene are LNHDA and SQIVND (reference sequence). Between the trimmed V and J ends, which lost 4 bases and 0 bases, there was a span of 9 bases. The CDR3 has 14 amino acids. CDR3 nucleotide sequence: TGTGCCAGTAGTAAGACAAACATGAACACTGAAGCTTTCTTT. The encoded protein is CASSKTNMNTEAFF.

In its sample, this clone was seen a few times. The chain carries TRBV7-8 and TRBJ2-2, with 12 bases aligning to TRBD1. Trimming removed 4 bases from V and 7 bases from J; junction bases left unmatched: 4. The CDR3 has 15 residues. Germline CDR1 SGHVS, CDR2 FQNEAQ. This CDR3 reads CASSSGQGAVGELFF. In DNA form, the CDR3 reads TGTGCCAGCAGCTCGGGACAGGGGGCGGTCGGGGAGCTGTTTTTT.

This clone has just a few counts. The V and J genes are TRBV19 and TRBJ1-5; TRBD1 aligns across 8 bases. V gave up 5 bases and J gave up 6 bases; unmatched junction bases: 6. The CDR3 covers 14 residues. Germline CDR1 LNHDA, CDR2 SQIVND (reference sequence). The CDR3 protein is CASSPNRGGQPQHF. The DNA of the CDR3 is TGTGCCAGTAGTCCCAACAGGGGGGGTCAGCCCCAGCATTTT.

The chain couples TRBV10-3 to TRBJ2-2; 9 bases line up with TRBD1. V lost 7 bases, J lost 6 bases, and 6 bases stayed unmatched. In germline, CDR1 is ENHRY, CDR2 SYGVKD. The CDR3 consists of 14 residues. The CDR3: CAIMGQGAAGELFF. The CDR3 DNA sequence: TGTGCCATCATGGGACAGGGAGCGGCCGGGGAGCTGTTTTTT.